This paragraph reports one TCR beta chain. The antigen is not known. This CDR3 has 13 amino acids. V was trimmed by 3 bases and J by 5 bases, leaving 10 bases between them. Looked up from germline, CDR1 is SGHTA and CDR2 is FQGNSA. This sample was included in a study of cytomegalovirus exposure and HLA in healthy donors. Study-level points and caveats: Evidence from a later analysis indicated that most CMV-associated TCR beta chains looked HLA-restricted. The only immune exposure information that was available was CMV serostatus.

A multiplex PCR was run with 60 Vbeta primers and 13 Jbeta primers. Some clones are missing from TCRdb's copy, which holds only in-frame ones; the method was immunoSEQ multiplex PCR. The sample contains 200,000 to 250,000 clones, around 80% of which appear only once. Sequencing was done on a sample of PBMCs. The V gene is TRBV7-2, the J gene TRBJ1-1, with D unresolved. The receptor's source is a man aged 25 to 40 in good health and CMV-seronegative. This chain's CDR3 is CASSLGAATEAFF. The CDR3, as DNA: TGTGCCAGCAGCTTGGGCGCAGCTACTGAAGCTTTCTTT.